The clone carrying this TCR beta chain was observed at least ten times. Its specificity is not known. This sample is part of a study of quantifying T cell responses using KT2 cells. Study overall: Reverse transcription used primers in the TCR alpha and beta constant regions. The second PCR was a qPCR stopped at a predetermined fluorescence threshold. Overall study results and limits: Even the lowest spike-in, about one KT2 cell per 100,000 PBMC, yielded detectable KT2 sequences.

A single-stranded UMI oligo with SP2 sequence was ligated to cDNA 3' ends. The first PCR ran about 4 cycles with an equimolar RC1.1 and RC1.2 beta primer mix. TCRdb itself ran the UMI-ligation and nested PCR reads through MiXCR, one entry per CDR3 protein. The sample gives tens of thousands of distinct CDR3 sequences, 9.5% to 13% of which show up once; about 10% is in the top ten. CDR1 KGHSH and CDR2 LQKENI come from the germline V gene. The germline V and J ends were trimmed by 4 bases and 5 bases, with 9 bases remaining between them. The CDR3 runs to 12 residues. Source material: PBMCs spiked with cells of the T cell clone KT2. The clonotype was recovered from a human donor. The chain recombines TRBV18 with TRBJ2-7, with D unresolved. CDR3 sequence: CASSRVLDEQYF. DNA for the CDR3: TGTGCCAGCTCACGGGTTCTCGACGAGCAGTACTTC.